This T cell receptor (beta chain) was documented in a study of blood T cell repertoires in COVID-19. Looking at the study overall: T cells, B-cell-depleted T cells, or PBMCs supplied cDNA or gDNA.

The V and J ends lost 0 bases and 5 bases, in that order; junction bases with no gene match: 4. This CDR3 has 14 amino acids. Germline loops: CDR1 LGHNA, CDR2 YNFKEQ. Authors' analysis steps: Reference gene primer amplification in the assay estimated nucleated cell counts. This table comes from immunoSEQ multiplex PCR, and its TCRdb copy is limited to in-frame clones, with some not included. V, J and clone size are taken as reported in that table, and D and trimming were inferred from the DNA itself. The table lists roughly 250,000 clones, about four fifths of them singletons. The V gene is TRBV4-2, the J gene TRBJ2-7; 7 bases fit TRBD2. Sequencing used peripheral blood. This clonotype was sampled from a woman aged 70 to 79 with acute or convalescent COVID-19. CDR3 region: CASSQEGGGNEQYF. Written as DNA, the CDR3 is TGTGCCAGCAGCCAAGAGGGGGGAGGGAACGAGCAGTACTTC.